This T cell receptor beta chain came from a study of blood T cells in healthy people across ages. Study-level background: Researchers report that template switching captured about one barcoded beta molecule per two T cells.

Germline V CDR1 and CDR2: MNHNY, SVGAGI (reference sequence). V was pared by 7 bases and J by 4 bases, with 10 bases between. The CDR3 runs 12 residues. Through a sample-barcoded 5' primer and a J-beta primer mix, a second PCR was run for roughly 6 to 11 cycles. From the 5' RACE reads, TCRdb called clonotypes with MiXCR, one entry per CDR3 protein. The table has some 890,000 distinct CDR3 sequences, 25% to 35% seen once. Every donor gave 9 to 10 milliliters of peripheral blood. The data were also submitted as part of a second study, on T cells of mothers and their children. That source adds: A few healthy Caucasian mothers, along with their six children, were the donors. Unrelated mother-child pairs always had slightly, but never significantly, lower normalized overlap than related pairs.

Sequencing was carried out using blood. The chain joins TRBV6-6 to TRBJ1-2; D unclear. This TCR derives from a woman aged 40 to 49 in good health. CDR3 nucleotide sequence: TGTGCCAGCAAACTAAAGGGCTATGGCTACACCTTC. Protein product: CASKLKGYGYTF.